The clone carrying this T cell receptor (beta chain) was found many times. What it binds is not known. This entry comes from a study of regulatory T cells in long-lasting Graves disease. The study, taken as a whole, reports: With a few thousand shared public clonotypes, persistent patients exceeded new patients, who shared around 970. Compared with new cases, persistent Graves' patients showed reduced TCR diversity. Newly diagnosed disease favored TRBV20-1 and TRBJ2-1 over persistent disease. Rather than thyroid tissue, only peripheral blood underwent study.

Time point indicated: persistent/refractory GD, antithyroid drugs over 5 years with positive TRAb. Generation of the TCR library employed RNA extracted from PBMCs. The CDR3 has 15 residues. V lost 5 bases to trimming and J lost 7 bases, with 20 bases between them. Germline CDR1 GTSNPN, CDR2 SVGIG (reference sequence). Arm-PCR of CDR3 regions with iRepertoire HTBI primers generated TCR beta libraries. One entry per CDR3 protein results from TCRdb running MiXCR on the multiplex PCR reads. The sample includes 420,000 or so distinct CDR3 sequences, around 22% of them seen just once. Sequenced here: peripheral blood mononuclear cells (PBMCs), sampled when the disease was refractory, from a patient treated with antithyroid drugs. The TCR sequence derives from a female donor with Graves disease. This rearrangement joins TRBV30 to TRBJ1-4; D is unclear. The CDR3 loop is CAWGGRGRESEKLFF. CDR3 in DNA: TGTGCCTGGGGAGGGAGAGGGAGAGAGAGTGAAAAACTGTTTTTT.